A few counts support the clone carrying this T cell receptor (beta chain). Its antigen is not identified. The authors ran a second PCR of roughly 6 to 12 cycles using a sample-barcoded 5' primer and a J-beta primer mix. Every molecule of cDNA carried a tag from a template-switch adaptor with 12 random nucleotides. TCRdb called the 5' RACE reads again in MiXCR, with one record for every CDR3 protein. The sample has about 970,000 distinct CDR3 sequences, just over 50% seen once. Germline lookup yields CDR1 LNHNV and CDR2 YYDKDF (reference sequence). The CDR3 is 16 amino acids. The sample is drawn from a study of blood T cells in healthy people across ages. General study findings and limits: Researchers report that TCR beta diversity correlated strongly with naive T cell percentage.

The clonotype originates from a woman in her sixties or seventies in good health. This chain connects TRBV15 to TRBJ2-5, with 8 bases lining up with TRBD1. The J call may be wrong; the DNA end is better matched by TRBJ2-7. The sequenced sample was blood. The CDR3 loop reads CATSRGAGGSTYEQYF. The CDR3 coding sequence is TGTGCCACCAGCAGAGGAGCAGGGGGCTCTACCTACGAGCAGTACTTC.